This TCR beta chain derives from a study of CD8 T cells in ankylosing spondylitis. TCRdb passed the 5' RACE reads through MiXCR, listing each CDR3 protein once. Found here are roughly 120,000 distinct CDR3 sequences, roughly an eighth of them singletons; the top ten hold 2.5% to 3%. This CDR3 has 12 residues. Remarks on this clonotype: The junction does not match germline at one end; this may be a read error.

This receptor was taken from a female donor with ankylosing spondylitis or in good health (not recorded which). The chain recombines TRBV12-3 or TRBV12-4 with TRBJ2-3, with 7 nucleotides matching TRBD1. Sequencing was performed on blood, either unsorted or a sorted T cell fraction (not recorded which). CDR3 sequence (DNA): TGTGCCAACAGTCAAATGAGGGACAGTCAGTATTTT. It is translated as CANSQMRDSQYF.